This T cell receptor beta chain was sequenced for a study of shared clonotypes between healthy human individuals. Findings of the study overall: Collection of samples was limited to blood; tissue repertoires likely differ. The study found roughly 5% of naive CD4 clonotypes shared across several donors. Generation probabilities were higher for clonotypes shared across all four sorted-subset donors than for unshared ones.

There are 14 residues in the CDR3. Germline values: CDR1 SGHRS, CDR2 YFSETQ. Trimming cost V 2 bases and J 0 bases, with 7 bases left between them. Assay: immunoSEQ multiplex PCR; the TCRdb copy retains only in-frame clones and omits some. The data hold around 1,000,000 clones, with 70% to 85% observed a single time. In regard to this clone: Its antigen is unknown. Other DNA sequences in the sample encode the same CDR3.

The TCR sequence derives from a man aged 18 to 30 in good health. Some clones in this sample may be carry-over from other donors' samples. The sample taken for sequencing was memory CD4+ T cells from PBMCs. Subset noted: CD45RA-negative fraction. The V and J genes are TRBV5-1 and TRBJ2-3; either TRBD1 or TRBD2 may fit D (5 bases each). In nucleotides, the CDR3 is TGCGCCAGCAGCTTAGGGACCAGCACAGATACGCAGTATTTT. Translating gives CASSLGTSTDTQYF.